The 9 T cell receptor beta chains reported below all come from one sample, sequenced in a study of control samples from healthy donors and cancer patients. The data were produced by immunoSEQ multiplex PCR, yet TCRdb's version contains in-frame clones alone and is incomplete. The sample holds about 180,000 clones, around 90% seen once. The sequencing sample was made of blood. The receptors derive from a woman aged 45-60 years in good health.

The J gene is TRBJ1-2, the V gene TRBV23-1; a possible D gene is TRBD1 (5 bases). TRBV23-1 is identified as an open reading frame with a role that is uncertain. The CDR3 contains 17 residues. V was shortened by 3 bases and J by 2 bases, with 19 bases between the two germline ends. The CDR3 coding sequence is TGCGCCAGCAGTCAGCTCCCCGGGACGGCTTGGAACTATGGCTACACCTTC. Translating it yields CASSQLPGTAWNYGYTF.

This CDR3 reads CASSTTGTGAQETQYF. The DNA for the CDR3 is TGTGCCAGCAGCACAACCGGGACAGGGGCCCAAGAGACCCAGTACTTC. The chain employs TRBV5-4 and TRBJ2-5; 10 bases line up with TRBD1. V gave up 4 bases and J gave up 1 base; unmatched junction bases: 7. Germline lookup yields CDR1 SGHNT and CDR2 YYREEE (reference sequence). The CDR3 sequence is 16 residues long.

This chain's CDR3 is CASSLYRDSLYSNQPQHF. DNA of the CDR3: TGTGCCAGCAGCTTGTACCGCGACAGCCTGTATAGCAATCAGCCCCAGCATTTT. The chain recombines TRBV5-6 with TRBJ1-5; TRBD1 is a possible D gene (5 bases). The germline CDR1 and CDR2 sequences are SGHDT and YYEEEE. The CDR3 length is 18 residues. The V and J ends lost 1 base and 0 bases respectively, with 17 bases between them.

The V and J genes are TRBV12-3 or TRBV12-4 and TRBJ1-4; a weak D match, TRBD1 (6 bases). Trimming removed 5 bases at V and 8 bases at J, with 9 bases between. The CDR3 is made up of 12 amino acids. The CDR3 region has the DNA TGTGCCAGCAGTACAGACAGGGAAAAACTGTTTTTT. Its translation: CASSTDREKLFF.

The chain links TRBV11-3 to TRBJ2-3, with 9 bases aligning to TRBD2. CDR3 length: 15 amino acids. Germline loops: CDR1 SGHNT, CDR2 YENEEA. J was trimmed by 0 bases and V by 5 bases; bases with no gene match: 3. This CDR3 reads CASSKTSGSTDTQYF. DNA for the CDR3: TGTGCCAGCAGCAAGACTAGCGGAAGCACAGATACGCAGTATTTT. The whole variable domain, filled in from reference TRBV11-3 and TRBJ2-3, reads EAGVVQSPRYKIIEKKQPVAFWCNPISGHNTLYWYLQNLGQGPELLIRYENEEAVDDSQLPKDRFSAERLKGVDSTLKIQPAELGDSAVYLCASSKTSGSTDTQYFGPGTRLTVL.

The sample holds one count of this clone. Written as DNA, the CDR3 is TGTGCCAGCAGCTTGTCGGGACGCTCTGGAAACACCATATATTTT. This sequence encodes CASSLSGRSGNTIYF. The J gene is TRBJ1-3, the V gene TRBV5-4, with a possible D match to TRBD1 (5 bases). The CDR3 is made up of 15 amino acids. Germline CDR1 is SGHNT and CDR2 is YYREEE (reference sequence). The V and J ends lost 1 base and 0 bases respectively, with 8 bases between them.

The chain has TRBV10-1 and TRBJ2-1; D assignment may be TRBD1 or TRBD2 (5 bases each). The length of the CDR3 is 16 residues. Per germline, CDR1 WNHNN and CDR2 SYGVQD (reference sequence). V lost 4 bases and J 4 bases, leaving 17 bases between the germline ends. This CDR3 is CASSGVTGTVYNEQFF. CDR3 nucleotide sequence: TGCGCCAGCAGTGGGGTCACCGGGACGGTTTACAATGAGCAGTTCTTC.

This chain joins TRBV11-2 and TRBJ2-7; D is uncertain. Germline CDR1 and CDR2: SGHAT and FQNNGV. CDR3 size: 13 residues. With 3 bases removed from V and 1 base from J, the gap between germline ends came to 7 bases. The CDR3 bases are TGTGCCAGCAGCTTCGGCGGATCCTACGAGCAGTACTTC. It is translated as CASSFGGSYEQYF.

V is TRBV11-2 and J is TRBJ2-3, with D unclear. The germline V gene encodes CDR1 SGHAT and CDR2 FQNNGV. Trimming left V 3 bases short and J 4 bases short, with 5 bases between. The CDR3 sequence is 12 residues long. The CDR3: CASSFGPDTQYF. CDR3 sequence (DNA): TGTGCCAGCAGCTTTGGTCCAGATACGCAGTATTTT.